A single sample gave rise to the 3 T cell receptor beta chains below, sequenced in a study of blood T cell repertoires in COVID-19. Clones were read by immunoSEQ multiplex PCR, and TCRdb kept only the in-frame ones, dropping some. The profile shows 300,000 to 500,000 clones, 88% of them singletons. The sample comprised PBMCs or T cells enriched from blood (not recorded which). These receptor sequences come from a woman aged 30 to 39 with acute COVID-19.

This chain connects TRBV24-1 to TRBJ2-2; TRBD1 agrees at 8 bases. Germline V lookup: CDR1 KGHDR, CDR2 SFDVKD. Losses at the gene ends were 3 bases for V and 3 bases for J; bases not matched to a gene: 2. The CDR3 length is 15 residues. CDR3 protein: CATSDKDRDTGELFF. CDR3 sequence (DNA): TGTGCCACCAGTGATAAGGACAGGGACACCGGGGAGCTGTTTTTT.

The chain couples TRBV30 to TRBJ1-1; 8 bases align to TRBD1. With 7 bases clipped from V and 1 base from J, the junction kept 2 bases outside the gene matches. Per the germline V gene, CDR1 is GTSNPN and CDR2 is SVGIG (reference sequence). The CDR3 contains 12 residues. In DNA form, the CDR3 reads TGTGCCTTTGACAGGGGGAACACTGAAGCTTTCTTT. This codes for CAFDRGNTEAFF.

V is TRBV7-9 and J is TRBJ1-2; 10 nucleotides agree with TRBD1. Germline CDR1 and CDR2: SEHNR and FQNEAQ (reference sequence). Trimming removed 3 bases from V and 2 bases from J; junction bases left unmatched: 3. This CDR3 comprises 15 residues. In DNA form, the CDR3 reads TGTGCCAGCAGCTTCCGGGACAGGGGAAACTATGGCTACACCTTC. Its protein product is CASSFRDRGNYGYTF. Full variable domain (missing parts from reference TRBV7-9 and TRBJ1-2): DTGVSQNPRHKITKRGQNVTFRCDPISEHNRLYWYRQTLGQGPEFLTYFQNEAQLEKSRLLSDRFSAERPKGSFSTLEIQRTEQGDSAMYLCASSFRDRGNYGYTFGSGTRLTVV.